This is a list of T cell receptor beta chains from one sample in a study of Ad26.COV2.S vaccination and SARS-CoV-2 variants. Some clones are missing from TCRdb's copy, which holds only in-frame ones; the method was immunoSEQ multiplex PCR. This sample has over 350,000 clones, with 88% found just once. The input for sequencing was peripheral blood, taken in a trial of Ad26.COV2.S vaccine versus placebo. The receptors stem from a person aged 18-65 years who received the Ad26.COV2.S COVID-19 vaccine or a placebo. The CDR3 runs from the conserved cysteine through the conserved F or W. A D gene is named only where the DNA matches it firmly. A clone size is listed for some rows: how often the clone was seen (once, few, many), or a class if it is expanded.

D: -
V: TRBV10-3
J: TRBJ2-2
size: -
DNA: TGTGCCATCAGCCGATTAGAGGGTCCAAGCACCGGGGAGCTGTTTTTT
CDR3: CAISRLEGPSTGELFF

D: -
V: TRBV30
J: TRBJ2-7
size: -
DNA: TGTGCCTACCGGACGGAAGACTACGAGCAGTACTTC
CDR3: CAYRTEDYEQYF

D: TRBD1
V: TRBV19
J: TRBJ2-2
size: -
DNA: TGTGCCAGTAGTATAAGGACAGGGGGAACCGGGGAGCTGTTTTTT
CDR3: CASSIRTGGTGELFF

D: TRBD1
V: TRBV4-3
J: TRBJ1-1
size: -
DNA: TGCGCCAGCAGCCAAGTTGTCACAGGGGGCGTAAGAACTGAAGCTTTCTTT
CDR3: CASSQVVTGGVRTEAFF

D: TRBD1
V: TRBV4-1
J: TRBJ2-2
size: -
DNA: TGCGCCAGCAGACCCCCGGGACAGGGGAACACCGGGGAGCTGTTTTTT
CDR3: CASRPPGQGNTGELFF

D: -
V: TRBV6-1
J: TRBJ1-3
size: few
DNA: TGTGCCAGCAGTGAGTATCGACCGGGCACTGGAAACACCATATATTTT
CDR3: CASSEYRPGTGNTIYF

D: -
V: TRBV7-2
J: TRBJ2-7
size: -
DNA: TGTGCCAGCAGCTTAGCTCCGGGGGCGGCCTACGAGCAGTACTTC
CDR3: CASSLAPGAAYEQYF

D: -
V: TRBV9
J: TRBJ1-2
size: many
DNA: TGTGCCAGCAGCGTAGAGGCCAGGGCAGGCTATGGCTACACCTTC
CDR3: CASSVEARAGYGYTF

D: -
V: TRBV12-3/TRBV12-4
J: TRBJ2-7
size: -
DNA: TGTGCCAGCAGTCCGGGCAGGATTTACGAGCAGTACTTC
CDR3: CASSPGRIYEQYF

D: -
V: TRBV5-1
J: TRBJ1-4
size: -
DNA: TGCGCCAGCAGCCTACCAAGCAGGTCCCCAACTAATGAAAAACTGTTTTTT
CDR3: CASSLPSRSPTNEKLFF

D: -
V: TRBV30
J: TRBJ1-1
size: -
DNA: TGTGCCTGCCGGGATGAGGGTACTGAAGCTTTCTTT
CDR3: CACRDEGTEAFF

D: -
V: TRBV4-1
J: TRBJ1-2
size: -
DNA: TGCGCCAGCAGCCAAGCCGAGAAGGGAAGGTATGGCTACACCTTC
CDR3: CASSQAEKGRYGYTF

D: TRBD1
V: TRBV10-3
J: TRBJ2-7
size: -
DNA: TGTGCCATCAGAGGTCAGGGGGCGGGGGAGCAGTACTTC
CDR3: CAIRGQGAGEQYF

D: TRBD1
V: TRBV6-6
J: TRBJ2-2
size: -
DNA: TGTGCCAGCAGTTACCCGGACAGGGGGTTGTTTTTT
CDR3: CASSYPDRGLFF

D: TRBD1
V: TRBV25-1
J: TRBJ1-6
size: once
DNA: TGTGCCAGCAGTGAATTGGATGGGCAGGGGGCCGGTTCACCCCTCCACTTT
CDR3: CASSELDGQGAGSPLHF

D: TRBD1
V: TRBV15
J: TRBJ2-1
size: -
DNA: TGTGCCACCAGCAGAGGGGGACAGGGTTACTACAATGAGCAGTTCTTC
CDR3: CATSRGGQGYYNEQFF

D: -
V: TRBV18
J: TRBJ1-1
size: once
DNA: TGTGCCAGCACCCGGACAGAAAACACTGAAGCTTTCTTT
CDR3: CASTRTENTEAFF

D: TRBD1
V: TRBV27
J: TRBJ1-5
size: -
DNA: TGTGCCAGCAGTTCGTACCGGGACAGGACAAATCAGCCCCAGCATTTT
CDR3: CASSSYRDRTNQPQHF

D: -
V: TRBV2
J: TRBJ1-5
size: once
DNA: TGTGCCAGCAGTGGTTCAGGGGATTATAGCAATCAGCCCCAGCATTTT
CDR3: CASSGSGDYSNQPQHF

D: -
V: TRBV5-4
J: TRBJ1-6
size: -
DNA: TGTGCCAGCAGCTCAGGCATGACAGGAACTAATTCACCCCTCCACTTT
CDR3: CASSSGMTGTNSPLHF

D: TRBD1
V: TRBV6-1
J: TRBJ2-7
size: -
DNA: TGTGCCAGCAGTGAGATACACAGGGGGCCAACCTACGAGCAGTACTTC
CDR3: CASSEIHRGPTYEQYF

D: -
V: TRBV13
J: TRBJ2-5
size: -
DNA: TGTGCCAGCAGCTTTTCCACACGAATGGAGACCCAGTACTTC
CDR3: CASSFSTRMETQYF

D: -
V: TRBV5-6
J: TRBJ1-5
size: -
DNA: TGTGCCAGCAGCTTGGCGGGGCAGCCCCAGCATTTT
CDR3: CASSLAGQPQHF

D: -
V: TRBV27
J: TRBJ2-4
size: -
DNA: TGTGCCAGCAGTCCCTCAACAGGGATCGCCAAAAACATTCAGTACTTC
CDR3: CASSPSTGIAKNIQYF

D: -
V: TRBV6-5
J: TRBJ1-1
size: -
DNA: TGTGCCAGCAGGGGGAACGGGGGGCGCACTGAAGCTTTCTTT
CDR3: CASRGNGGRTEAFF

D: -
V: TRBV11-2
J: TRBJ2-5
size: -
DNA: TGTGCCAGCAGCTTCGTGGGACCCGGAGAGACCCAGTACTTC
CDR3: CASSFVGPGETQYF

D: -
V: TRBV6-2/TRBV6-3
J: TRBJ1-4
size: -
DNA: TGTGCCAGCAGCCAAGCCGGGACAACTAATGAAAAACTGTTTTTT
CDR3: CASSQAGTTNEKLFF

D: TRBD1
V: TRBV6-5
J: TRBJ1-2
size: once
DNA: TGTGCCAGCAGTTACAGGGGGCGAGGCAACTATGGCTACACCTTC
CDR3: CASSYRGRGNYGYTF

D: -
V: TRBV5-1
J: TRBJ1-2
size: -
DNA: TGCGCCAGCAGCTCCCGGCAGGGAGGGACTAACTATGGCTACACCTTC
CDR3: CASSSRQGGTNYGYTF

D: -
V: TRBV4-3
J: TRBJ1-1
size: -
DNA: TGCGCCAGCAGCCTCAGCCGGGGGCACACTGAAGCTTTCTTT
CDR3: CASSLSRGHTEAFF

D: -
V: TRBV10-3
J: TRBJ2-7
size: -
DNA: TGTGCCATCAGTGTGTCTGGCTTCGGCTACGAGCAGTACTTC
CDR3: CAISVSGFGYEQYF

D: TRBD1
V: TRBV3-1/TRBV3-2
J: TRBJ1-1
size: -
DNA: TGTGCCAGCAGTTACAACGCGGACAGGATGAACACTGAAGCTTTCTTT
CDR3: CASSYNADRMNTEAFF

D: -
V: TRBV3-1/TRBV3-2
J: TRBJ2-7
size: -
DNA: TGTGCCAGCAGCCAAGGTACCCTCAACGAGCAGTACTTC
CDR3: CASSQGTLNEQYF

D: -
V: TRBV24-1
J: TRBJ1-2
size: -
DNA: TGTGCCACCAGTGATTCGACAGCTAACTATGGCTACACCTTC
CDR3: CATSDSTANYGYTF

D: TRBD1
V: TRBV6-2/TRBV6-3
J: TRBJ2-1
size: -
DNA: TGTGCCAGCAGTTACGCGGACAGGCCCCTTTTCAGGCCCAATGAGCAGTTCTTC
CDR3: CASSYADRPLFRPNEQFF

D: -
V: TRBV7-9
J: TRBJ1-2
size: -
DNA: TGTGCCAGCAGCTTGGGGGGTGGTGACACTAACTATGGCTACACCTTC
CDR3: CASSLGGGDTNYGYTF

D: -
V: TRBV9
J: TRBJ1-2
size: -
DNA: TGTGCCAGCAAGGGTGAACATGAAGGCTACACCTTC
CDR3: CASKGEHEGYTF

D: -
V: TRBV30
J: TRBJ1-1
size: once
DNA: TGTGCCTGGAGTGTTACTAGGTTTAACACTGAAGCTTTCTTT
CDR3: CAWSVTRFNTEAFF

D: TRBD2
V: TRBV4-1
J: TRBJ2-3
size: -
DNA: TGCGCCAGCAGCCAAGTGGGACTAGCGGGCACAGATACGCAGTATTTT
CDR3: CASSQVGLAGTDTQYF

D: -
V: TRBV4-2
J: TRBJ2-7
size: -
DNA: TGTGCCAGCAGCCTCTCCCCTTTCGACTCCGCCTCCTACGAGCAGTACTTC
CDR3: CASSLSPFDSASYEQYF

D: -
V: TRBV25-1
J: TRBJ2-3
size: -
DNA: TGTGCCAGCAGTGAATATAGGAGAGATACGCAGTATTTT
CDR3: CASSEYRRDTQYF

D: -
V: TRBV19
J: TRBJ1-5
size: -
DNA: TGTGCCAGTAGGGGGCCAGGTAGCAATCAGCCCCAGCATTTT
CDR3: CASRGPGSNQPQHF

D: TRBD2
V: TRBV11-1
J: TRBJ2-2
size: -
DNA: TGTGCCAGCAGCTTAGTAGCGGGGGCGAACACCGGGGAGCTGTTTTTT
CDR3: CASSLVAGANTGELFF

D: TRBD1
V: TRBV10-3
J: TRBJ2-7
size: -
DNA: TGTGCCATCAAGGGGACAGGAACCTACGAGCAGTACTTC
CDR3: CAIKGTGTYEQYF

D: TRBD1
V: TRBV7-2
J: TRBJ1-6
size: -
DNA: TGTGCCAGCAGCTTAGGAGGGGGCTCGGGTAATTCACCCCTCCACTTT
CDR3: CASSLGGGSGNSPLHF

D: TRBD1
V: TRBV6-2/TRBV6-3
J: TRBJ1-5
size: -
DNA: TGTGCCAGCAGTTTGTTGACAGGGGAGCCCCAGCATTTT
CDR3: CASSLLTGEPQHF

D: TRBD2
V: TRBV19
J: TRBJ2-3
size: -
DNA: TGTGCCAGTAGTAGTTCAAGCGGGGGTTCTAGCACAGATACGCAGTATTTT
CDR3: CASSSSSGGSSTDTQYF

D: -
V: TRBV10-2
J: TRBJ2-2
size: once
DNA: TGCGCCAGGGGCCTGGACACTGCGAACACCGGGGAGCTGTTTTTT
CDR3: CARGLDTANTGELFF

D: TRBD2
V: TRBV3-1/TRBV3-2
J: TRBJ2-5
size: -
DNA: TGTGCCAGCAGCCAAGACCCCGGGGGGGCCTCAGAGACCCAGTACTTC
CDR3: CASSQDPGGASETQYF

D: -
V: TRBV12-3/TRBV12-4
J: TRBJ2-3
size: once
DNA: TGTGCCAGCAGTCCAGGACTTTTAATCACGCAGTATTTT
CDR3: CASSPGLLITQYF

D: -
V: TRBV7-9
J: TRBJ1-2
size: -
DNA: TGTGCCAGCAGCTTAACCGTGAACTATGGCTACACCTTC
CDR3: CASSLTVNYGYTF

D: -
V: TRBV29-1
J: TRBJ2-5
size: -
DNA: TGCAGCGTTGTAAAAGAGACCCAGTACTTC
CDR3: CSVVKETQYF

D: -
V: TRBV27
J: TRBJ2-3
size: -
DNA: TGTGCCAGCAGTCCGTGGGGCACAGATACGCAGTATTTT
CDR3: CASSPWGTDTQYF

D: TRBD1
V: TRBV30
J: TRBJ1-1
size: once
DNA: TGTGCCTGGAGGCAGGGGGTAGGAACTGAAGCTTTCTTT
CDR3: CAWRQGVGTEAFF

D: -
V: TRBV7-2
J: TRBJ2-5
size: -
DNA: TGTGCCAGCAGCCATTGGGACACTCAAGAGACCCAGTACTTC
CDR3: CASSHWDTQETQYF

D: -
V: TRBV19
J: TRBJ2-2
size: -
DNA: TGTGCCAGTAGTATAGGTCAGGGAACCGGGGAGCTGTTTTTT
CDR3: CASSIGQGTGELFF

D: -
V: TRBV5-6
J: TRBJ1-2
size: -
DNA: TGTGCCAGCAGGTTCCGGGACACACCTCAATCTTATGGCTACACCTTC
CDR3: CASRFRDTPQSYGYTF